This TCR beta chain came from a study of spatial heterogeneity in lung cancer. At the level of the study: Within raw reads, each unique TCR and UMI combination appeared on average more than ten times.

As to time point: sample taken at primary tumor resection. Samples were donated by 72 untreated early-stage non-small cell lung cancer patients. TCRs were sequenced from unsorted whole RNA of tumor, nontumor lung or PBMC. Turning to this clonotype: What it binds is unknown.

Overall study results and limits: It was found that expanded intratumoral alpha and beta TCR counts tracked tumor mutation counts.

The CDR3 sequence is 14 residues long. The germline V gene encodes CDR1 SEHNR and CDR2 FQNEAQ (reference sequence). Germline trimming cut 4 bases from V and 1 base from J; bases unmatched to any gene: 1. A unique molecular identifier was carried by every single TCR cDNA molecule. Using its own MiXCR run on the 5' RACE reads, TCRdb lists one record per CDR3 protein. The sample yields 7,500 to 10,000 distinct CDR3 sequences, 8.5% to 9% seen once. The V and J genes are TRBV7-9 and TRBJ1-1; 9 bases are a match to TRBD1. The sequences come from lung tumor tissue, collected at surgery. The clonotype was recovered from a female donor with early-stage non-small cell lung cancer. This CDR3 is CASSWGQGNTEAFF. For the CDR3, the DNA is TGTGCCAGCAGCTGGGGACAGGGGAACACTGAAGCTTTCTTT. The variable domain in full, completed from reference TRBV7-9 and TRBJ1-1, reads DTGVSQNPRHKITKRGQNVTFRCDPISEHNRLYWYRQTLGQGPEFLTYFQNEAQLEKSRLLSDRFSAERPKGSFSTLEIQRTEQGDSAMYLCASSWGQGNTEAFFGQGTRLTVV.